The 27 T cell receptor beta chains presented below share a single source sample, sequenced in a study of T cell repertoires in cytomegalovirus infection. TCRdb fed the reads into MiXCR, producing one record per CDR3 protein. The table has around 490,000 distinct CDR3 sequences, around 27% seen once. Sequenced input: PBMCs. These receptors were taken from a human donor in good health (CMV status not recorded). Some clones in this sample may be carry-over from other donors' samples.

This clonotype was found a few times. The V and J genes are TRBV4-1 and TRBJ2-4, with a tentative D call TRBD1 (5 bases). This CDR3 region has 15 residues. V lost 5 bases, J lost 4 bases, and 15 bases lay in between. Germline V CDR1 and CDR2: MGHRA, YSYEKL. The chain's CDR3 is CASSIQSREKNIQYF. The CDR3 DNA is TGCGCCAGCAGCATACAGTCCAGGGAAAAAAACATTCAGTACTTC.

This clonotype was seen repeatedly, ten times or more. V is TRBV7-9 and J is TRBJ2-5; 8 positions agree with TRBD1. The CDR3 length is 17 residues. V dropped 2 bases and J dropped 4; count of bases not matched to a gene: 12. The V gene's germline CDR1 is SEHNR and CDR2 FQNEAQ (reference sequence). The CDR3 DNA is TGTGCCAGCAGCTTAATCCGGACAGGGCTATTGGGAGAGACCCAGTACTTC. Residues: CASSLIRTGLLGETQYF.

The V call is TRBV12-3 or TRBV12-4, the J call TRBJ1-5; no clear D gene. V was clipped by 3 bases and J by 4 bases, with 13 bases between them. CDR3 length: 15 residues. This chain's CDR3 is CASSFYRFGNQPQHF. The DNA for the CDR3 is TGTGCCAGCAGTTTTTACCGTTTCGGGAATCAGCCCCAGCATTTT.

About this clonotype: The conserved phenylalanine or tryptophan normally closing the CDR3 is absent here, so this likely arose from a read error. The chain joins TRBV5-1 to TRBJ2-7; 7 bases agree with TRBD1. Germline V gives CDR1 SGHRS, CDR2 YFSETQ. There are 14 residues in the CDR3. V was clipped by 1 base and J by 3 bases; unmatched bases: 4. CDR3 region: CASSLLAGGYEQYL. The CDR3 coding sequence is TGCGCCAGCAGCTTGTTGGCAGGGGGCTACGAGCAGTACCTC.

This clonotype was seen at least ten times. The chain employs TRBV7-2 and TRBJ1-1, with D possibly TRBD1 on 5 matching bases. CDR3 length: 14 residues. Looked up from germline, CDR1 is SGHTA and CDR2 is FQGNSA. Trimming removed 5 bases from V and 4 bases from J, with 14 bases in between. The CDR3 is CASSQQGGGTEAFF. As DNA, the CDR3 is TGTGCCAGCAGCCAGCAGGGTGGGGGCACTGAAGCTTTCTTT.

This clonotype has a handful of counts. The V gene is TRBV6-1, the J gene TRBJ2-1, with 11 bases that match TRBD2. This CDR3 is built from 15 residues. Germline lookup yields CDR1 MNHNS and CDR2 SASEGT. V shed 5 bases, J shed 7 bases, and the junction held 7 bases outside the gene matches. For the CDR3, the DNA is TGTGCCAGCAGTATAGCGGGAGGGCCCAGGAATGAGCAGTTCTTC. It translates to CASSIAGGPRNEQFF.

This clonotype showed up many times. The chain recombines TRBV7-2 with TRBJ2-4, with 10 bases lining up with TRBD2. V lost 1 base and J lost 8; bases outside the gene matches: 2. Germline-derived CDR1 and CDR2 are SGHTA and FQGNSA. The CDR3 is 14 residues long. CDR3 DNA: TGTGCCAGCAGCTTAGGAGCGGGAGGGGACATTCAGTACTTC. Its translation is CASSLGAGGDIQYF.

This clonotype has more than one count but fewer than ten. The J gene is TRBJ2-5, the V gene TRBV7-2, with D possibly TRBD1 on 6 matching bases. V lost 4 bases, J lost 3 bases, and 18 bases lay in between. The germline V gene encodes CDR1 SGHTA and CDR2 FQGNSA. The CDR3 spans 16 residues. In DNA form, the CDR3 reads TGTGCCAGCAGCTACCCGATCTCTGGGACAAAAGAGACCCAGTACTTC. Translation gives CASSYPISGTKETQYF. Full variable domain (outside the CDR3, taken from reference TRBV7-2 and TRBJ2-5): GAGVSQSPSNKVTEKGKDVELRCDPISGHTALYWYRQSLGQGLEFLIYFQGNSAPDKSGLPSDRFSAERTGGSVSTLTIQRTQQEDSAVYLCASSYPISGTKETQYFGPGTRLLVL.

In this sample, this clonotype turned up a few times. This chain connects TRBV7-2 to TRBJ2-5, with D perhaps being TRBD1 or TRBD2 (6 bases each). CDR1 and CDR2 from the germline V gene are SGHTA and FQGNSA. V was pared by 2 bases and J by 1 base, with 11 bases between. CDR3 length: 15 residues. This chain's CDR3 is CASSLQGGSQETQYF. The DNA for the CDR3 is TGTGCCAGCAGCTTACAAGGGGGGAGCCAAGAGACCCAGTACTTC.

The V gene is TRBV30, the J gene TRBJ2-5, with 7 nucleotides matching TRBD2. There are 14 residues in the CDR3. Unmatched junction bases numbered 9, after V lost 5 bases and J lost 3 bases. Per the germline V gene, CDR1 is GTSNPN and CDR2 is SVGIG (reference sequence). The CDR3 nucleotides are TGTGCCTGGGGCGCCGGGGGGAAGGAAGAGACCCAGTACTTC. The encoded protein is CAWGAGGKEETQYF.

The chain combines TRBV4-1 with TRBJ2-3; 8 bases are a match to TRBD2. The germline gives CDR1 MGHRA, CDR2 YSYEKL. Losses at the gene ends were 1 base for V and 7 bases for J; bases not matched to a gene: 7. The CDR3 runs to 15 residues. CDR3 in amino acids: CASSQGIAGLNTQYF. The CDR3 DNA is TGCGCCAGCAGCCAAGGGATAGCGGGATTGAATACGCAGTATTTT.

This clonotype was seen at least ten times. This chain links TRBV6-2 or TRBV6-3 with TRBJ2-1, with 12 bases that match TRBD2. From germline, CDR1 is MNHEY and CDR2 SVGEGT. The CDR3 extends over 16 amino acids. Unmatched junction bases numbered 7, after V lost 5 bases and J lost 5 bases. The CDR3 sequence: CASSQLGLAGHNEQFF. DNA of the CDR3: TGTGCCAGCAGTCAACTCGGACTAGCGGGACACAATGAGCAGTTCTTC.

Only a few counts were recorded for this clonotype. The V call is TRBV27, the J call TRBJ2-7, with unresolved D. Per the germline V gene, CDR1 is MNHEY and CDR2 is SMNVEV (reference sequence). The V and J ends lost 2 bases and 0 bases respectively, with 11 bases between them. The length of the CDR3 is 15 residues. This chain's CDR3 is CASSLKPVGSYEQYF. The CDR3 nucleotides are TGTGCCAGCAGTTTAAAACCCGTAGGCTCCTACGAGCAGTACTTC.

At least ten counts were recorded for this clonotype. V usage is TRBV7-9 and J usage is TRBJ1-4; D uncertain. The CDR3 is made up of 12 amino acids. The germline CDR1 and CDR2 sequences are SEHNR and FQNEAQ (reference sequence). The V end lost 7 bases, the J end lost 11 bases, and 14 bases lay between the germline ends. The CDR3 loop reads CASTSFGDKLFF. CDR3 DNA sequence: TGTGCCAGCACCTCCTTTGGTGACAAACTGTTTTTT. Drawing the rest from reference TRBV7-9 and TRBJ1-4, the complete variable domain is DTGVSQNPRHKITKRGQNVTFRCDPISEHNRLYWYRQTLGQGPEFLTYFQNEAQLEKSRLLSDRFSAERPKGSFSTLEIQRTEQGDSAMYLCASTSFGDKLFFGSGTQLSVL.

This clonotype was recorded a few times. The V gene is TRBV6-2 or TRBV6-3, the J gene TRBJ2-2; D is uncertain. Germline CDR1 and CDR2: MNHEY and SVGEGT. With 0 bases removed from V and 5 bases from J, the gap between germline ends came to 7 bases. CDR3 length: 14 amino acids. CDR3 in DNA: TGTGCCAGCAGTTACTCACACGGTACCGGGGAGCTGTTTTTT. Its translation: CASSYSHGTGELFF.

This chain joins TRBV12-3 or TRBV12-4 and TRBJ2-2; no reliable D call. V lost 3 bases, J lost 4 bases, and 6 bases lay in between. The CDR3 extends over 13 amino acids. The CDR3 nucleotides read TGTGCCAGCAGTTTTCACAGCACCGGGGAGCTGTTTTTT. Amino acids: CASSFHSTGELFF.

The sample holds many counts of this clonotype. CDR3 coding DNA: TGTGCCAGCAGCTCAATGGGACAGGGCAATCAGGAAGCTTTCTTT. Translation: CASSSMGQGNQEAFF. The V call is TRBV7-8, the J call TRBJ1-1; TRBD1 agrees at 9 bases. Germline CDR1 is SGHVS and CDR2 is FQNEAQ. This CDR3 spans 15 amino acids. J gave up 8 bases and V 4 bases, and 11 bases lay outside the gene matches.

The chain has TRBV6-5 and TRBJ2-4; a weak D match, TRBD2 (6 bases). V lost 4 bases, J lost 1 base, and 26 bases lay in between. Germline V CDR1 and CDR2: MNHEY, SVGAGI. The CDR3 extends over 20 amino acids. Here the CDR3 reads CASSSHTSLIGSMAKNIQYF. The CDR3 nucleotides are TGTGCCAGCAGTTCCCACACTAGCTTAATTGGATCAATGGCCAAAAACATTCAGTACTTC.

In this sample, this clonotype turned up a few times. The chain employs TRBV24-1 and TRBJ2-1; TRBD2 aligns across 8 bases. In germline, CDR1 is KGHDR, CDR2 SFDVKD. CDR3 length: 14 residues. Trimming removed 4 bases from V and 9 bases from J; junction bases left unmatched: 7. The CDR3 loop reads CATSELGLVPEQFF. The CDR3 coding sequence is TGTGCCACCAGTGAATTGGGACTAGTGCCTGAGCAGTTCTTC.

The rearrangement joins TRBV27 to TRBJ2-5; D may be TRBD1 (6 bases). Deletions cut 0 bases from V and 5 bases from J, with 22 bases between. This CDR3 has 18 amino acids. The germline CDR1 and CDR2 sequences are MNHEY and SMNVEV (reference sequence). The CDR3 here is CASSLSFPSQKRGETQYF. CDR3 bases: TGTGCCAGCAGTTTATCCTTCCCGTCACAGAAGAGGGGGGAGACCCAGTACTTC.

V gene TRBV15 combines with J gene TRBJ1-1, with TRBD1 identical over 11 bases. CDR3 size: 15 residues. Germline CDR1 is LNHNV and CDR2 is YYDKDF (reference sequence). The junction had 5 bases not matched to a gene; V was cut back by 1 base and J by 7 bases. The CDR3 reads CATSRGGTGGVEAFF. The CDR3 DNA reads TGTGCCACCAGCAGAGGAGGGACAGGGGGGGTTGAAGCTTTCTTT.

This rearrangement joins TRBV10-1 to TRBJ1-1; perhaps TRBD1 as D (6 bases). There are 13 residues in the CDR3. Germline CDR1 is WNHNN and CDR2 is SYGVQD (reference sequence). The V gene lost 0 bases and the J gene lost 7 bases, with 9 bases spanning the gap. Here the CDR3 DNA reads TGCGCCAGCAGTGAGTCCGGGACACTTGAAGCTTTCTTT. Residues: CASSESGTLEAFF.

This clonotype was counted a few times. The chain employs TRBV28 and TRBJ2-7; D remains ambiguous. V was pared by 8 bases and J by 3 bases, with 14 bases between. From germline, CDR1 is MDHEN and CDR2 SYDVKM. CDR3 length: 13 residues. The CDR3 loop is CASRNPGDYEQYF. The CDR3 DNA sequence: TGTGCCAGCCGAAATCCGGGCGACTACGAGCAGTACTTC.

This chain's CDR3 is CATTGTEAFF. CDR3 bases: TGTGCCACCACCGGCACTGAAGCTTTCTTT. This chain joins TRBV24-1 and TRBJ1-1, with D unresolved. V lost 8 bases and J 4 bases, leaving 4 bases between the germline ends. Germline V CDR1 and CDR2: KGHDR, SFDVKD. The CDR3 covers 10 residues.

The V gene is TRBV6-2 or TRBV6-3, the J gene TRBJ2-1; D uncertain. The length of the CDR3 is 18 residues. V dropped 2 bases and J dropped 5 bases, with 22 bases sitting between them. The germline gives CDR1 MNHEY, CDR2 SVGEGT. The CDR3 DNA reads as TGTGCCAGCAGTTACCCAGAAATTGCCCGGGCCACAGACAATGAGCAGTTCTTC. It yields the protein CASSYPEIARATDNEQFF.

This clonotype was found a few times. The chain has TRBV20-1 and TRBJ2-7; D ambiguous. The CDR3 extends over 11 amino acids. Trimming stripped 2 bases from V and 3 bases from J, with 5 bases between. CDR1 is DFQATT and CDR2 is SNEGSKA in the germline V gene (reference sequence). DNA of the CDR3: TGCAGTGCTAGAAATAACTACGAGCAGTACTTC. Protein product: CSARNNYEQYF.

This clonotype was recorded a few times. The chain employs TRBV6-5 and TRBJ2-3; no definite D call. In germline, CDR1 is MNHEY, CDR2 SVGAGI. The V end lost 5 bases, the J end lost 0 bases, and 15 bases lay between the germline ends. The CDR3 contains 16 residues. The CDR3 spells CASSLLGNPSTDTQYF. CDR3 in DNA: TGTGCCAGCAGTCTCCTGGGCAATCCTAGCACAGATACGCAGTATTTT.